This T cell receptor (beta chain) was recorded in a study of blood T cell repertoires in COVID-19. The overall study: Sources were T cells, B-cell-depleted T cells, or PBMCs; the material itself was cDNA or gDNA.

Method: immunoSEQ multiplex PCR; TCRdb's copy keeps in-frame clones and lacks some. Among about 300,000 clones, about nine tenths were seen once, and the ten largest hold under 11%. Unmatched junction bases numbered 8, after V lost 6 bases and J lost 8 bases. This CDR3 has 15 residues. Per germline, CDR1 SNHLY and CDR2 FYNNEI. The chain employs TRBV2 and TRBJ2-3; TRBD2 matches at 13 bases. The sequence came from a woman in her late teens or twenties who had recovered from COVID-19. The sequenced sample consisted of PBMCs or T cells enriched from blood (not recorded which). The CDR3 reads CASRRTSGGGGTQYF. CDR3 coding DNA: TGTGCCAGCAGGAGGACTAGCGGGGGAGGGGGTACGCAGTATTTT.